A single sample is the source of the 5 T cell receptor beta chains below, sequenced in a study of regulatory T cells in long-lasting Graves disease. Building the TCR beta libraries relied on iRepertoire HTBI primers, and CDR3 regions underwent Arm-PCR. MiXCR, run by TCRdb on the multiplex PCR reads, gives a single entry per CDR3 protein. This sample yields around 470,000 distinct CDR3 sequences, of which around 15% are seen a single time; around a sixth belongs to the top ten. Time point indicated: newly diagnosed GD, antithyroid drugs for less than 3 months. The TCR library was prepared using RNA isolated from PBMCs. These data are also associated with another study on T cells in Graves' hyperthyroidism and ophthalmopathy.

The sample was peripheral blood mononuclear cells (PBMCs), taken at new diagnosis, from a patient treated with antithyroid drugs. Source of these receptors: a woman aged 45 to 65 with Graves disease.

This clonotype was seen more than once but under ten times. The V gene is TRBV27, the J gene TRBJ2-7; weak D call: TRBD1 (5 bases). Trimming shortened V by 3 bases and J by 4 bases, and 22 bases separated the two germline ends. Germline V gene data show CDR1 as MNHEY and CDR2 as SMNVEV (reference sequence). There are 17 residues in the CDR3. CDR3 sequence: CASSFVSGSLRIYEQYF. The CDR3 DNA reads TGTGCCAGCAGTTTTGTTTCAGGGTCCCTCAGAATTTACGAGCAGTACTTC.

The chain is built from TRBV27 and TRBJ1-5; maybe TRBD1 (5 bases). Trimming took off 6 bases at V and 3 bases at J, with 12 bases between the two ends. Looked up from germline, CDR1 is MNHEY and CDR2 is SMNVEV (reference sequence). This CDR3 is 14 amino acids long. CDR3 region: CASRGGTFNQPQHF. The CDR3 region has the DNA TGTGCCAGCAGAGGTGGGACTTTCAATCAGCCCCAGCATTTT.

This clonotype was counted ten times or more. J is TRBJ1-4 and V is TRBV27; D gene uncertain. CDR1 is MNHEY and CDR2 is SMNVEV in the germline V gene (reference sequence). Trimming removed 2 bases from V and 3 bases from J, with 7 bases in between. CDR3 length: 14 residues. CDR3: CASSLTWANEKLFF. The CDR3 DNA sequence: TGTGCCAGCAGTTTAACGTGGGCTAATGAAAAACTGTTTTTT.

This clonotype was seen at least ten times. V is TRBV3-1 and J is TRBJ2-3, with 7 bases aligning to TRBD2. The germline CDR1 and CDR2 sequences are LGHDT and YNNKEL (reference sequence). Germline trimming cut 4 bases from V and 6 bases from J; bases unmatched to any gene: 13. This CDR3 has 16 residues. The CDR3 loop is CASSRTGGSVSDTQYF. The DNA for the CDR3 is TGTGCCAGCAGCCGCACGGGCGGGAGTGTATCGGATACGCAGTATTTT.

This clonotype was counted at least ten times. The chain employs TRBV12-3 or TRBV12-4 and TRBJ2-7; possibly TRBD1 or TRBD2 for D (5 bases each). The V gene lost 6 bases and the J gene lost 2 bases, with 23 bases spanning the gap. The CDR3 runs to 17 residues. The CDR3 nucleotides are TGTGCCAGCAGCACTCCTACCGGGACCCCGAGGGCCTACGAGCAGTACTTC. The encoded protein is CASSTPTGTPRAYEQYF.